This is a list of T cell receptor beta chains from one sample in a study of T-cell memory formation after mild COVID-19. TCRdb recomputed calls from the 5' RACE reads with MiXCR, one row per CDR3 protein. The repertoire holds approximately 290,000 distinct CDR3 sequences, more than 15% seen once, with about a fifth in the top ten. Input material: PBMCs or a T cell subset sorted from them (not recorded which). These receptors were collected from a man aged 18 to 29 who had mild COVID-19 (a few samples of this study predate the infection). Cell type and time point are not known. Both conserved end residues are part of each CDR3. A D gene is named only where the DNA matches it firmly. Some rows mark clone size as missing; the rest say once, few, many or name a class of expanded clone.

j_gene: TRBJ1-2
d_gene: NA
len: 14
abundance: NA
v_gene: TRBV12-3/TRBV12-4
CDR3nt: TGTGCCAGCAGTTTTTTTGTCCAGGGACATGGCTACACCTTC
CDR3aa: CASSFFVQGHGYTF

j_gene: TRBJ2-3
d_gene: TRBD1
len: 13
abundance: many
v_gene: TRBV6-5
CDR3nt: TGTGCCGCCCGGGACAGATCCACAGATACGCAGTATTTT
CDR3aa: CAARDRSTDTQYF

j_gene: TRBJ1-2
d_gene: NA
len: 11
abundance: few
v_gene: TRBV7-7
CDR3nt: TGTGCCAGCAGCTTAGATCCTGGCTACACCTTC
CDR3aa: CASSLDPGYTF

j_gene: TRBJ2-5
d_gene: TRBD2
len: 16
abundance: few
v_gene: TRBV7-2
CDR3nt: TGTGCCAGCAGCTTAGGAGTAGCGGGGGCCCAAGAGACCCAGTACTTC
CDR3aa: CASSLGVAGAQETQYF

j_gene: TRBJ2-7
d_gene: NA
len: 14
abundance: NA
v_gene: TRBV7-2
CDR3nt: TGTGCCAGCAGCTTTGTGGGGGTGAGCTACGAGCAGTACTTC
CDR3aa: CASSFVGVSYEQYF

j_gene: TRBJ1-3
d_gene: NA
len: 13
abundance: few
v_gene: TRBV6-2/TRBV6-3
CDR3nt: TGTGCCAGCACCCGGGACTCTGGAAACACCATATATTTT
CDR3aa: CASTRDSGNTIYF

j_gene: TRBJ2-3
d_gene: NA
len: 14
abundance: few
v_gene: TRBV4-1
CDR3nt: TGCGCCAGCAGCCATGGAGGGAACACAGATACGCAGTATTTT
CDR3aa: CASSHGGNTDTQYF

j_gene: TRBJ2-1
d_gene: TRBD2
len: 12
abundance: many
v_gene: TRBV3-1
CDR3nt: TGTGCCAGCAGCCAAGAGCGGGGGTTTCAGTTCTTC
CDR3aa: CASSQERGFQFF

j_gene: TRBJ2-1
d_gene: TRBD2
len: 21
abundance: NA
v_gene: TRBV5-1
CDR3nt: TGCGCCAGCAGCTTGGCCGACGGACTAGCGGGGGCCTCGAGCTCCTACAATGAGCAGTTCTTC
CDR3aa: CASSLADGLAGASSSYNEQFF

j_gene: TRBJ1-5
d_gene: TRBD1
len: 18
abundance: NA
v_gene: TRBV28
CDR3nt: TGTGCCAGCAGCCACAACCCGACAGGGGTAGGGGGAAATCAGCCCCAGCATTTT
CDR3aa: CASSHNPTGVGGNQPQHF

j_gene: TRBJ1-1
d_gene: NA
len: 15
abundance: many
v_gene: TRBV5-1
CDR3nt: TGCGCCAGCAGCCCTTTGACAGCCTTGAACACTGAAGCTTTCTTT
CDR3aa: CASSPLTALNTEAFF

j_gene: TRBJ1-5
d_gene: NA
len: 14
abundance: few
v_gene: TRBV12-3/TRBV12-4
CDR3nt: TGTGCCAGCACCTCGCGGGGGAGCAATCAGCCCCAGCATTTT
CDR3aa: CASTSRGSNQPQHF

j_gene: TRBJ2-2
d_gene: TRBD1
len: 17
abundance: few
v_gene: TRBV7-6
CDR3nt: TGTGCCAGCAGCTCCATTCCGGGACAGCCGAACACCGGGGAGCTGTTTTTT
CDR3aa: CASSSIPGQPNTGELFF

j_gene: TRBJ2-3
d_gene: NA
len: 13
abundance: many
v_gene: TRBV6-4
CDR3nt: TGTGCCAGCGCCTTCCGCTCCCAAGATACGCAGTATTTT
CDR3aa: CASAFRSQDTQYF

j_gene: TRBJ2-2
d_gene: NA
len: 16
abundance: many
v_gene: TRBV9
CDR3nt: TGTGCCAGCAGCGTACGCGAACGCCAGAACACCGGGGAGCTGTTTTTT
CDR3aa: CASSVRERQNTGELFF

j_gene: TRBJ2-3
d_gene: TRBD1
len: 14
abundance: few
v_gene: TRBV12-3/TRBV12-4
CDR3nt: TGTGCCAGCACCCCGGGACAGGGGGCTGGTACGCAGTATTTT
CDR3aa: CASTPGQGAGTQYF

j_gene: TRBJ2-1
d_gene: TRBD2
len: 16
abundance: many
v_gene: TRBV6-5
CDR3nt: TGTGCCAGCAGTTACTGGGGGACTAGCCCCAACAATGAGCAGTTCTTC
CDR3aa: CASSYWGTSPNNEQFF

j_gene: TRBJ2-5
d_gene: NA
len: 14
abundance: many
v_gene: TRBV7-3
CDR3nt: TGTGCCAGCAGCCCTCGTCAGAAACAAGAGACCCAGTACTTC
CDR3aa: CASSPRQKQETQYF

j_gene: TRBJ2-3
d_gene: NA
len: 16
abundance: NA
v_gene: TRBV4-2
CDR3nt: TGCGCCAGCAGCCAAGATAGGGCAGCTAGCACAGATACGCAGTATTTT
CDR3aa: CASSQDRAASTDTQYF

j_gene: TRBJ2-1
d_gene: NA
len: 14
abundance: many
v_gene: TRBV4-2
CDR3nt: TGTGCCAGCAGCCAGTCGCTAGAGAACAATGAGCAGTTCTTC
CDR3aa: CASSQSLENNEQFF

j_gene: TRBJ1-2
d_gene: TRBD1
len: 14
abundance: NA
v_gene: TRBV27
CDR3nt: TGTGCCAGCAGTCCCTGGACAGGGAACCGTGGCTACACCTTC
CDR3aa: CASSPWTGNRGYTF

j_gene: TRBJ2-5
d_gene: TRBD2
len: 17
abundance: NA
v_gene: TRBV6-2/TRBV6-3
CDR3nt: TGTGCCAGCGCAAGGGCTGGAGTGTCTAGCGGAAAAGAGACCCAGTACTTC
CDR3aa: CASARAGVSSGKETQYF